The 21 T cell receptor beta chains given below trace back to one sample, sequenced in a study of identical twins. TCRdb recomputed calls from the 5' RACE reads with MiXCR, one row per CDR3 protein. The sample includes hundreds of thousands of distinct CDR3 sequences, about 24% seen only once; the top ten take around 3%. The sample was also reused in another study, on T cells expressing NK-cell markers.

Input material: CD4+ T cells sorted from blood. The source of these receptors is a woman aged 18 to 35 in good health.

This chain connects TRBV5-1 to TRBJ1-4, with D possibly matching TRBD1 (5 bases). Germline CDR1 SGHRS, CDR2 YFSETQ. This CDR3 comprises 15 residues. The V end lost 3 bases, the J end lost 4 bases, and 13 bases lay between the germline ends. The CDR3 DNA reads as TGCGCCAGCAGCTCGACGACAGAACTTAATGAAAAACTGTTTTTT. It codes for CASSSTTELNEKLFF.

This clonotype was detected only a few times. The chain employs TRBV20-1 and TRBJ2-5; 16 bases map to TRBD2. The CDR3 sequence is 15 residues long. V dropped 6 bases and J dropped 4; count of bases not matched to a gene: 5. The germline CDR1 and CDR2 sequences are DFQATT and SNEGSKA (reference sequence). In nucleotides, the CDR3 is TGCAGTGCCAAGGGACTAGCGGGAGGGCGAGAGACCCAGTACTTC. Protein: CSAKGLAGGRETQYF.

This clonotype was found many times. This chain links TRBV12-3 or TRBV12-4 with TRBJ1-3, with D possibly TRBD1 on 6 matching bases. This CDR3 contains 15 residues. V lost 4 bases and J 1 base, leaving 11 bases between the germline ends. The CDR3 bases are TGTGCCAGCAGTTCCGGGACATCTTCTGGAAACACCATATATTTT. The encoded protein is CASSSGTSSGNTIYF.

This clonotype was observed a few times. The rearrangement joins TRBV12-3 or TRBV12-4 to TRBJ1-1; D not resolved. The CDR3 has 11 residues. Trimming stripped 1 base from V and 8 bases from J, with 5 bases between. The DNA for the CDR3 is TGTGCCAGCAGTTTAGGGTACGAAGCTTTCTTT. Amino acids: CASSLGYEAFF.

This clonotype was observed a few times. The chain combines TRBV3-1 with TRBJ2-7, with 8 bases matching TRBD2. CDR3 length: 14 residues. V shed 1 base, J shed 6 bases, and the junction held 5 bases outside the gene matches. In germline, CDR1 is LGHDT, CDR2 YNNKEL (reference sequence). This chain's CDR3 is CASSQAAGAGEQYF. Written as DNA, the CDR3 is TGTGCCAGCAGCCAAGCAGCGGGAGCCGGCGAGCAGTACTTC.

V usage is TRBV20-1 and J usage is TRBJ2-3; TRBD2 agrees at 13 bases. The V gene end was trimmed by 6 bases and the J gene end by 4 bases; junction bases not matched to a gene: 10. The germline gives CDR1 DFQATT, CDR2 SNEGSKA (reference sequence). CDR3 length: 16 residues. CDR3 in DNA: TGCAGTGCGGCCGGAACTAGCGGGAGGGCCGCAGATACGCAGTATTTT. Translating gives CSAAGTSGRAADTQYF.

This clonotype has only a few counts. The chain uses TRBV5-1 and TRBJ2-2, with 7 positions matching TRBD2. The CDR3 is made up of 16 amino acids. Germline lookup yields CDR1 SGHRS and CDR2 YFSETQ. After removal of 6 bases from V and 6 bases from J, the junction contained 14 bases not matched to a gene. For the CDR3, the DNA is TGCGCCAGCACCCTTGAGCGGGGAGGGCCGGCCGGGGAGCTGTTTTTT. This sequence encodes CASTLERGGPAGELFF.

The V call is TRBV20-1, the J call TRBJ1-4; 8 nucleotides match TRBD1. The ends lost 2 bases at V and 8 bases at J; junction bases unmatched: 10. The CDR3 has 15 amino acids. Germline lookup yields CDR1 DFQATT and CDR2 SNEGSKA (reference sequence). The CDR3 loop reads CSARHDRGLGEKLFF. The CDR3 DNA follows: TGCAGTGCTAGACATGACAGGGGATTAGGGGAAAAACTGTTTTTT.

This clonotype was counted between two and nine times. The V and J genes are TRBV5-1 and TRBJ2-6, with 7 bases lining up with TRBD2. In germline, CDR1 is SGHRS, CDR2 YFSETQ. V lost 4 bases to trimming and J lost 0 bases; unmatched junction nucleotides: 4. The CDR3 is 16 residues long. The CDR3 here is CASSAGLSSGANVLTF. DNA for the CDR3: TGCGCCAGCAGCGCGGGACTAAGCTCTGGGGCCAACGTCCTGACTTTC.

This clonotype was observed many times. CDR3 sequence reads: CASSPRTGRTDTQYF. CDR3 sequence (DNA): TGTGCCAGCAGCCCAAGGACAGGTCGCACAGATACGCAGTATTTT. V gene TRBV12-3 or TRBV12-4 combines with J gene TRBJ2-3; the match to TRBD1 covers 7 bases. V gave up 6 bases and J gave up 1 base; unmatched junction bases: 7. This CDR3 is built from 15 residues.

The sample holds a few counts of this clonotype. V and J are TRBV12-3 or TRBV12-4 and TRBJ2-7; 8 bases align to TRBD2. This CDR3 has 15 amino acids. J was trimmed by 3 bases and V by 4 bases; bases with no gene match: 8. In DNA, the CDR3 is TGTGCCAGCAGTTCGGGCAGCGGGAGATACTACGAGCAGTACTTC. The encoded protein is CASSSGSGRYYEQYF.

Only a few counts were recorded for this clonotype. The rearrangement joins TRBV5-1 to TRBJ1-4; 9 bases are a match to TRBD1. V lost 3 bases to trimming and J lost 5 bases; unmatched junction nucleotides: 2. The CDR3 contains 14 residues. CDR1 and CDR2 (germline): SGHRS, YFSETQ. CDR3 sequence reads: CASSWDRVNEKLFF. CDR3 nucleotide sequence: TGCGCCAGCAGCTGGGACAGGGTGAATGAAAAACTGTTTTTT.

The chain carries TRBV5-1 and TRBJ2-5; TRBD2 agrees at 10 bases. Germline V lookup: CDR1 SGHRS, CDR2 YFSETQ. J was trimmed by 5 bases and V by 8 bases; bases with no gene match: 12. This CDR3 region has 15 residues. Here the CDR3 DNA reads TGCGCCAGTAGAGAGAGCGGGAGGGCCGGCGAGACCCAGTACTTC. Its translation: CASRESGRAGETQYF.

CDR3 DNA sequence: TGCAGTGCTAGAGTCCGGGGACCGGACGAGCAGTACTTC. Translation: CSARVRGPDEQYF. The chain combines TRBV20-1 with TRBJ2-7; TRBD1 or TRBD2 may be the D gene (5 bases each). This CDR3 is built from 13 residues. V shed 1 base and J shed 5 bases, with 12 bases lying between them. Germline V gene data show CDR1 as DFQATT and CDR2 as SNEGSKA (reference sequence).

In DNA, the CDR3 is TGCGCCAGCAGCGCGTCGACGGGATCCGGGGAGCTGTTTTTT. It codes for CASSASTGSGELFF. This chain links TRBV5-1 with TRBJ2-2, with a tentative D call TRBD2 (5 bases). CDR1 is SGHRS, CDR2 YFSETQ, per germline. CDR3 length equals 14 residues. V shed 4 bases and J shed 6 bases, with 13 bases lying between them.

This clonotype appeared a few times. The DNA of the CDR3 is TGCAGTGCTAGAGACCCCCGGACTAGCGGCTACGAGCAGTACTTC. Encoded protein: CSARDPRTSGYEQYF. V and J are TRBV20-1 and TRBJ2-7; 10 bases line up with TRBD2. Per the germline V gene, CDR1 is DFQATT and CDR2 is SNEGSKA (reference sequence). The CDR3 extends over 15 amino acids. The V segment lost 0 bases and the J segment 3 bases; nucleotides outside the gene matches: 5.

This clonotype was recorded a few times. This chain joins TRBV6-2 or TRBV6-3 and TRBJ2-1; D gene ambiguous. Trimming pared 7 bases from V and 1 base from J, leaving 11 bases between. The length of the CDR3 is 14 residues. Per the germline V gene, CDR1 is MNHEY and CDR2 is SVGEGT. CDR3 nucleotides: TGTGCCAGCACCCCCGGAAGATCCTACAATGAGCAGTTCTTC. Translating it yields CASTPGRSYNEQFF.

V usage is TRBV6-6 and J usage is TRBJ1-4; D remains ambiguous. Looked up from germline, CDR1 is MNHNY and CDR2 is SVGAGI (reference sequence). This CDR3 has 13 amino acids. Trimming took 11 bases from V and 5 from J, leaving 15 bases between them. The CDR3 here is CAGRPRENEKLFF. Written as DNA, the CDR3 is TGTGCCGGCCGACCGAGGGAAAATGAAAAACTGTTTTTT.

This clonotype was counted only a few times. This rearrangement joins TRBV4-3 to TRBJ1-1; D gene unclear. The germline V and J ends were trimmed by 0 bases and 5 bases, with 19 bases remaining between them. The CDR3 has 17 residues. The germline V gene has CDR1 LGHNA and CDR2 YSLEER. The chain's CDR3 is CASSQDLGREGWTEAFF. In DNA form, the CDR3 reads TGCGCCAGCAGCCAAGATCTAGGGAGGGAGGGTTGGACTGAAGCTTTCTTT.

In its sample, this clonotype was seen a few times. This sequence joins TRBV6-5 and TRBJ1-2; no definite D call. This CDR3 comprises 14 residues. The ends were cut back, 1 base at V and 2 bases at J, with 8 bases in the middle. Germline V gene lookup returns CDR1 MNHEY and CDR2 SVGAGI. This CDR3 reads CASSYLQGNYGYTF. The DNA of the CDR3 is TGTGCCAGCAGTTACTTACAAGGAAACTATGGCTACACCTTC.

The CDR3 DNA is TGTGCCAGCAGTTACTCCCGTTCCTATGGCTACACCTTC. Translating it yields CASSYSRSYGYTF. The rearrangement uses TRBV6-5 and TRBJ1-2; D remains unclear. The CDR3 consists of 13 residues. Germline CDR1 MNHEY, CDR2 SVGAGI. Trimming removed 0 bases at V and 4 bases at J, with 6 bases between.